What follows are 25 T cell receptor beta chains derived from one specimen sequenced in a study of T cell responses to AZD1222 COVID-19 vaccine (dated by TCRdb to about 2021). Library method: the immunoSEQ multiplex PCR assay. TCRdb mirrors the immuneACCESS table, restricted to in-frame sequences. Some clones are absent from its copies; in checked studies, under half trace to an unresolved V gene, and the reason for the others is unknown. The sample table records 80,000 to 100,000 clones; under 90% of these occur just once. Jointly, the top ten make up about 2.8% of the sample. The label giving this sample's time point can be read as: baseline before first vaccination. This sample's treatment or condition label indicates: meningococcal conjugate vaccine given as trial control. The source material was peripheral blood, sampled on day 0 of MenACWY control vaccination. The receptors were gathered from an adult in good health.

The V and J genes are TRBV6-5 and TRBJ2-5, with 7 bases aligning to TRBD2. The CDR3 is 14 amino acids. Germline values: CDR1 MNHEY, CDR2 SVGAGI. The trim removed 11 bases at V and 1 base at J, leaving 10 bases unmatched. This CDR3 is CAGRVGGTQETQYF. CDR3 in DNA: TGTGCCGGACGCGTCGGGGGGACCCAAGAGACCCAGTACTTC.

The chain employs TRBV9 and TRBJ1-3, with D hard to call. The CDR3 length is 16 residues. V was shortened by 0 bases and J by 3 bases, with 13 bases between the two germline ends. Germline V gene data show CDR1 as SGDLS and CDR2 as YYNGEE. In DNA, the CDR3 is TGTGCCAGCAGCGTAGCTCCCCAGGAGGGTGGAAACACCATATATTTT. Protein: CASSVAPQEGGNTIYF. Using reference TRBV9 and TRBJ1-3 for the parts outside the CDR3, the full variable domain is DSGVTQTPKHLITATGQRVTLRCSPRSGDLSVYWYQQSLDQGLQFLIQYYNGEERAKGNILERFSAQQFPDLHSELNLSSLELGDSALYFCASSVAPQEGGNTIYFGEGSWLTVV.

The chain employs TRBV11-2 and TRBJ2-1, with 8 bases aligning to TRBD1. After removal of 4 bases from V and 4 bases from J, the junction contained 6 bases not matched to a gene. The CDR3 is made up of 15 amino acids. Germline lookup yields CDR1 SGHAT and CDR2 FQNNGV. The CDR3 nucleotides read TGTGCCAGCAGCTCCCGGGACAGGCCGTACAATGAGCAGTTCTTC. As protein: CASSSRDRPYNEQFF.

This clone was counted a few times. The rearrangement uses TRBV7-6 and TRBJ2-1; 9 bases align to TRBD1. The V and J ends lost 1 base and 4 bases, in that order; junction bases with no gene match: 5. The germline V gene has CDR1 SGHVS and CDR2 FNYEAQ. This CDR3 region has 16 residues. As DNA, the CDR3 is TGTGCCAGCAGCTTAGGAGGGGACAGGGCTTACAATGAGCAGTTCTTC. Protein sequence: CASSLGGDRAYNEQFF.

This chain connects TRBV19 to TRBJ1-5; D is unclear. Germline CDR1 LNHDA, CDR2 SQIVND (reference sequence). Trimming shortened V by 3 bases and J by 3 bases, and 6 bases separated the two germline ends. This CDR3 region has 13 residues. In DNA, the CDR3 is TGTGCCAGTAGTATCGCCCTCAATCAGCCCCAGCATTTT. The encoded protein is CASSIALNQPQHF.

The chain has TRBV29-1 and TRBJ1-5, with 8 positions matching TRBD1. J lost 7 bases, V lost 6 bases, and 14 bases had no gene match. This CDR3 has 15 amino acids. CDR1 and CDR2 from the germline V gene are SQVTM and ANQGSEA. The CDR3 protein is CSVLNLRGRSQPQHF. The CDR3 bases are TGCAGCGTCCTCAACCTCAGGGGGCGCAGCCAGCCCCAGCATTTT.

The chain has TRBV3-1 (or the pseudogene TRBV3-2) and TRBJ2-7; TRBD2 is a possible D gene (6 bases). Trimming shortened V by 3 bases and J by 0 bases, and 9 bases separated the two germline ends. CDR3 length: 14 residues. Germline V CDR1 and CDR2: LGHDT, YNNKEL (reference sequence). CDR3 in DNA: TGTGCCAGCAGCCACAGCGGGTACTCCTACGAGCAGTACTTC. As protein: CASSHSGYSYEQYF.

CDR3 protein: CASRRDSLNTEAFF. DNA for the CDR3: TGTGCCAGCAGGAGGGACAGTCTGAACACTGAAGCTTTCTTT. The chain couples TRBV6-5 to TRBJ1-1, with 7 bases matching TRBD1. V shed 6 bases, J shed 0 bases, and the junction held 4 bases outside the gene matches. Germline CDR1 MNHEY, CDR2 SVGAGI. The CDR3 has 14 amino acids.

The gene calls are TRBV12-5 and TRBJ1-5; D perhaps matches TRBD1 (6 bases). Germline loops: CDR1 LGHNT, CDR2 FRNRAP. The germline V and J ends were trimmed by 7 bases and 2 bases, with 27 bases remaining between them. This CDR3 is 19 amino acids long. CDR3 DNA sequence: TGTGCTAGTGCCGTCGACAAAAGGTCAGGGACAAGGGGCAATCAGCCCCAGCATTTT. Translating it yields CASAVDKRSGTRGNQPQHF.

V is TRBV19 and J is TRBJ1-1, with TRBD1 matching over 7 bases. This CDR3 has 14 amino acids. With V trimmed by 1 base and J by 9 bases, 8 bases remained unmatched. Germline V gene lookup returns CDR1 LNHDA and CDR2 SQIVND (reference sequence). The CDR3: CASSIATGRVKAFF. As DNA, the CDR3 is TGTGCCAGTAGTATAGCGACAGGGAGGGTTAAAGCTTTCTTT.

The CDR3 DNA is TGTGCCAGCAGTCTCGACAGGACTACTGAAGCTTTCTTT. This encodes CASSLDRTTEAFF. The V call is TRBV27, the J call TRBJ1-1; maybe TRBD1 (6 bases). Trimming removed 5 bases from V and 5 bases from J, with 12 bases in between. CDR3 length: 13 amino acids. Germline assignment: CDR1 MNHEY and CDR2 SMNVEV (reference sequence).

This clone was seen only once. This chain connects TRBV19 to TRBJ1-5; D call uncertain. V was cut by 6 bases and J by 0 bases, with 12 bases left in between. This CDR3 spans 15 amino acids. Germline values: CDR1 LNHDA, CDR2 SQIVND (reference sequence). This chain's CDR3 is CASRSSGVSNQPQHF. CDR3 DNA: TGTGCCAGTAGAAGTTCTGGGGTTAGCAATCAGCCCCAGCATTTT.

This sequence joins TRBV5-1 and TRBJ2-5; TRBD2 is a possible D gene (5 bases). The CDR3 has 14 residues. The V end was cut by 1 base, the J end by 5 bases, with 12 bases between. CDR1 SGHRS and CDR2 YFSETQ come from the germline V gene. The CDR3 here is CASSLTGLGETQYF. Written as DNA, the CDR3 is TGCGCCAGCAGCTTGACGGGATTGGGGGAGACCCAGTACTTC.

This chain uses TRBV2 with TRBJ2-7, with a possible D match to TRBD2 (6 bases). In germline, CDR1 is SNHLY, CDR2 FYNNEI. Trimming pared 7 bases from V and 1 base from J, leaving 17 bases between. The CDR3 is 15 residues long. The CDR3 sequence is CASTTQPRGSYEQYF. The DNA of the CDR3 is TGTGCCAGCACTACCCAACCCCGGGGGTCCTACGAGCAGTACTTC.

The V and J genes are TRBV11-1 and TRBJ2-1; 8 bases line up with TRBD2. Germline CDR1 reads SGHAT; CDR2 reads FQDESV (reference sequence). This CDR3 spans 16 amino acids. Trimming cost V 3 bases and J 0 bases; bases outside gene matches: 4. Here the CDR3 DNA reads TGTGCCAGCAGCTTGTATAGCGGGAACTCCTACAATGAGCAGTTCTTC. The encoded protein is CASSLYSGNSYNEQFF.

The chain has TRBV4-3 and TRBJ2-3; D is tentatively TRBD1 or TRBD2 (5 bases each). This CDR3 has 16 amino acids. V dropped 0 bases and J dropped 7 bases, with 17 bases sitting between them. CDR1 and CDR2 from the germline V gene are LGHNA and YSLEER. The CDR3: CASSQDPGLEVNTQYF. The CDR3 DNA reads as TGCGCCAGCAGCCAAGACCCAGGGCTGGAGGTGAATACGCAGTATTTT.

The CDR3 loop reads CASRETGLSTEAFF. CDR3 sequence (DNA): TGTGCCAGTCGGGAAACAGGGTTGAGCACTGAAGCTTTCTTT. This chain connects TRBV19 to TRBJ1-1, with D possibly matching TRBD1 (6 bases). In germline, CDR1 is LNHDA, CDR2 SQIVND (reference sequence). This CDR3 has 14 residues. V was pared by 8 bases and J by 4 bases, with 17 bases between.

The J gene is TRBJ2-2, the V gene TRBV6-5, with 8 bases identical to TRBD1. Germline V gene sequence: CDR1 MNHEY, CDR2 SVGAGI. Germline trimming cut 2 bases from V and 7 bases from J; bases unmatched to any gene: 6. The CDR3 extends over 15 amino acids. The CDR3 DNA follows: TGTGCCAGCAGTTACCGGACAGGGCGAGACGGGGAGCTGTTTTTT. Protein sequence: CASSYRTGRDGELFF.

The chain carries TRBV9 and TRBJ1-1; 7 bases are a match to TRBD1. The germline V gene encodes CDR1 SGDLS and CDR2 YYNGEE. This CDR3 is 13 amino acids long. Trimming cost V 4 bases and J 1 base; bases outside gene matches: 1. DNA of the CDR3: TGTGCCAGCAGCCGGGACAGGAACACTGAAGCTTTCTTT. Translating it yields CASSRDRNTEAFF.

This chain uses TRBV28 with TRBJ1-5, with D perhaps matching TRBD1 (6 bases). Trimming pared 5 bases from V and 0 bases from J, leaving 11 bases between. The length of the CDR3 is 15 residues. Germline V gene data show CDR1 as MDHEN and CDR2 as SYDVKM. As DNA, the CDR3 is TGTGCCAGCAGTCCCGGGACAACTAGCAATCAGCCCCAGCATTTT. Protein: CASSPGTTSNQPQHF.

This chain links TRBV29-1 with TRBJ2-7, with D possibly TRBD1 on 6 matching bases. V was cut by 5 bases and J by 3 bases, with 11 bases left in between. Germline lookup yields CDR1 SQVTM and CDR2 ANQGSEA. The CDR3 consists of 12 residues. DNA of the CDR3: TGCAGCGTTACAGGGTTCCGCTACGAGCAGTACTTC. It specifies CSVTGFRYEQYF.

The J gene is TRBJ1-4, the V gene TRBV5-1, with 10 nucleotides matching TRBD1. V shed 0 bases and J 4 bases; nucleotides not matched to a gene: 3. There are 16 residues in the CDR3. Germline V lookup: CDR1 SGHRS, CDR2 YFSETQ. The CDR3 DNA sequence: TGCGCCAGCAGCTTGGCGGGGACAGGGGATAATGAAAAACTGTTTTTT. It translates to CASSLAGTGDNEKLFF.

The CDR3 loop is CASSNGQGALGANVLTF. The DNA for the CDR3 is TGTGCCAGTAGCAACGGACAGGGGGCGCTTGGGGCCAACGTCCTGACTTTC. This chain connects TRBV19 to TRBJ2-6, with 11 bases lining up with TRBD1. The CDR3 is 17 amino acids. Losses at the gene ends were 6 bases for V and 3 bases for J; bases not matched to a gene: 7. The V gene's germline CDR1 is LNHDA and CDR2 SQIVND (reference sequence).

This chain links TRBV7-9 with TRBJ2-5; 9 bases are a match to TRBD2. The CDR3 has 16 residues. The germline CDR1 and CDR2 sequences are SEHNR and FQNEAQ (reference sequence). Trimming at V came to 8 bases and at J to 5 bases, leaving 15 bases not matched to a gene. This CDR3 reads CASGITAGGPAETQYF. CDR3 bases: TGTGCCAGCGGGATTACCGCGGGGGGGCCGGCGGAGACCCAGTACTTC.

V usage is TRBV5-5 and J usage is TRBJ1-2; D may be TRBD1 (6 bases). Trimming took 5 bases from V and 4 from J, leaving 15 bases between them. The length of the CDR3 is 14 residues. Germline V gives CDR1 SGHKS, CDR2 YYEKEE (reference sequence). CDR3 coding DNA: TGTGCCAGCAGGCTGGACAGCGACTTCTATGGCTACACCTTC. It is translated as CASRLDSDFYGYTF.